The T cell receptor beta chain under discussion was sequenced for a study of OX40 agonist ivuxolimab in advanced cancers. Across the study: An agonistic human IgG2 monoclonal antibody against OX40 (CD134) was given. Three partial responders included one hepatocellular carcinoma patient and two cutaneous melanoma patients.

About this clone itself: Its specificity is unknown.

The protocol was immunoSEQ multiplex PCR, while the TCRdb copy is restricted to in-frame clones and leaves out a portion. The table lists about 99,000 clones, roughly 95% of them singletons. Findings and caveats of the study: The expanded peripheral T cells' antigen specificity was not determined.

With baseline, cycle 4 day 1, and cycle 7 day 1 as timepoints, blood was sampled. This receptor was taken from an adult with an advanced solid tumor such as melanoma, head and neck, liver or kidney cancer. Sequences were derived from CD4+ or CD8+ T cells sorted from blood, sampled in a trial of the OX40 agonist ivuxolimab.

This CDR3 is CAWSLGQFYEQYF. The CDR3 DNA reads as TGTGCCTGGAGTCTGGGACAGTTCTACGAGCAGTACTTC. J is TRBJ2-7 and V is TRBV30; 7 nucleotides match TRBD1. The CDR3 spans 13 residues. The V gene end was trimmed by 2 bases and the J gene end by 3 bases; junction bases not matched to a gene: 4. Germline V CDR1 and CDR2: GTSNPN, SVGIG (reference sequence).